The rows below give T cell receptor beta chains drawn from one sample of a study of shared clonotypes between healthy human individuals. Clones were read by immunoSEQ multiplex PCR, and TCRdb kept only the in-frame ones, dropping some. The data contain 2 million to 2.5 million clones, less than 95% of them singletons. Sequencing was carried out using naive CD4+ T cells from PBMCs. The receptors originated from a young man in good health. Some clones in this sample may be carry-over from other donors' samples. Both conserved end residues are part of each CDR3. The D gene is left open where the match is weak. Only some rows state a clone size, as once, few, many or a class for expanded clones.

TGTGCCTGGGTCGTACAGGTAAACACTGAAGCTTTCTTT | CAWVVQVNTEAFF | . | . | TRBJ1-1 | TRBV30
TGTGCCAGCAGCCCCCACCGACTAGCAGGAGAGATAGAGACCCAGTACTTC | CASSPHRLAGEIETQYF | TRBD2 | . | TRBJ2-5 | TRBV13
TGCGCCAGCAGCTTACGTCCCGGGACAGGGGAGACCCAGTACTTC | CASSLRPGTGETQYF | TRBD1 | . | TRBJ2-5 | TRBV5-1
TGCGCCAGCAGCCTTGGCCCTAGCGGTGACTACGAGCAGTACTTC | CASSLGPSGDYEQYF | TRBD2 | . | TRBJ2-7 | TRBV5-1
TGTGCCAGCTCTATGGACAGGGGAGGTACTAATGAAAAACTGTTTTTT | CASSMDRGGTNEKLFF | TRBD1 | . | TRBJ1-4 | TRBV18
TGTGCCAGCAGCCAACCCAAAGGGGACCCTAACTATGGCTACACCTTC | CASSQPKGDPNYGYTF | . | once | TRBJ1-2 | TRBV7-3
TGTGCCAGCAGCGAAACTAGCGGCCGCACAGATACGCAGTATTTT | CASSETSGRTDTQYF | TRBD2 | . | TRBJ2-3 | TRBV11-2
TGTGCCAGCAGTGACTGGGCCGGACAGGCGACTAGTGGCTACACCTTC | CASSDWAGQATSGYTF | TRBD1 | . | TRBJ1-2 | TRBV6-4
TGTGCCAGCAGTTCGACCGGGACCCACCGTTTCTACGAGCAGTACTTC | CASSSTGTHRFYEQYF | . | . | TRBJ2-7 | TRBV28
TGTGCCACCGCGAGGGGCGAAGATCAGCCCCAGCATTTT | CATARGEDQPQHF | . | . | TRBJ1-5 | TRBV6-6
TGTGCCAGCAGCCTGGAGGCTAGCGGGACGAACCGAGAGACCCAGTACTTC | CASSLEASGTNRETQYF | TRBD2 | . | TRBJ2-5 | TRBV5-6
TGTGCCAGCAGCCTACGGGACAGGGGGCGAAATGGCTACACCTTC | CASSLRDRGRNGYTF | TRBD1 | . | TRBJ1-2 | TRBV4-2
TGCGCCAGCAGCCAGACTCAGGCCGTTGCAACTAATGAAAAACTGTTTTTT | CASSQTQAVATNEKLFF | . | . | TRBJ1-4 | TRBV4-1
TGTGCCAGCAGTCAACGGGAGGGTCGAGATACGCAGTATTTT | CASSQREGRDTQYF | TRBD2 | . | TRBJ2-3 | TRBV6-5
TGTGCCAGCAGCCTGACAGTGTCAAGGACCGGGGAGCTGTTTTTT | CASSLTVSRTGELFF | . | . | TRBJ2-2 | TRBV14
TGTGCCAGCGGCGACCGCCGCCATACAGATACGCAGTATTTT | CASGDRRHTDTQYF | . | . | TRBJ2-3 | TRBV28
TGTGCCAGTAGTATTAATGGGGATCAGCCCCAGCATTTT | CASSINGDQPQHF | . | . | TRBJ1-5 | TRBV19
TGTGCCACCAGCAGAGGTGAGGGAGGCTCCTACGAGCAGTACTTC | CATSRGEGGSYEQYF | . | . | TRBJ2-7 | TRBV15
TGTGCCAGCAGTGACCGGGACAGGGGAGGAAACATTCAGTACTTC | CASSDRDRGGNIQYF | TRBD1 | . | TRBJ2-4 | TRBV6-1
TGTGCCAGCAGCAAAGACAGGATCTTAGAGACCCAGTACTTC | CASSKDRILETQYF | . | . | TRBJ2-5 | TRBV5-6
TGTGCCAGCAGCTTTGACAGGGGGCCCGGCACAGATACGCAGTATTTT | CASSFDRGPGTDTQYF | TRBD1 | . | TRBJ2-3 | TRBV5-5
TGTGCCAGCAGTCAAAGCCCCCTCTCTGGGGCCAACGTCCTGACTTTC | CASSQSPLSGANVLTF | . | . | TRBJ2-6 | TRBV28
TGTGCCAGCAGTTTAGTTTTTAATCAGCCCCAGCATTTT | CASSLVFNQPQHF | . | few | TRBJ1-5 | TRBV27
TGTGCCGTGGAGTTGAGGGGCGGCAATCAGCCCCAGCATTTT | CAVELRGGNQPQHF | . | few | TRBJ1-5 | TRBV6-1
TGTGCCAGCAGTGAACTGGGGGCGACCACAGATACGCAGTATTTT | CASSELGATTDTQYF | . | . | TRBJ2-3 | TRBV2
TGTGCCAGCAGTTACCGCCGGGAGGGGTACGAGCAGTACTTC | CASSYRREGYEQYF | TRBD2 | . | TRBJ2-7 | TRBV6-5
TGTGCCAGCAGCTTGACCCGCGGGACCTACGAGCAGTACTTC | CASSLTRGTYEQYF | . | . | TRBJ2-7 | TRBV5-4
TGTGCCAGCAGCCTATCCCTGTCGACAAACTATGGCTACACCTTC | CASSLSLSTNYGYTF | . | . | TRBJ1-2 | TRBV5-4
TGTGCCAGCTCACCACCGTGGGACGGTGGATTCTATGGCTACACCTTC | CASSPPWDGGFYGYTF | . | . | TRBJ1-2 | TRBV18
TGTGCCAGGTCGGATGGCTACACCTTC | CARSDGYTF | . | . | TRBJ1-2 | TRBV28
TGCAGCGTTGTTGGGGAGGAAGAAAAACTGTTTTTT | CSVVGEEEKLFF | . | few | TRBJ1-4 | TRBV29-1
TGTGCCAGCAGCTTAGCGTGGGGAGGGGGTTCCTACGAGCAGTACTTC | CASSLAWGGGSYEQYF | . | . | TRBJ2-7 | TRBV7-2
TGTGCCAGTAGTATAGATCAGGGACTAGCGGCGACCCAGTACTTC | CASSIDQGLAATQYF | TRBD2 | . | TRBJ2-5 | TRBV19
TGCAGCGTGAGGACTAGCGGGAGAGAGACCCAGTACTTC | CSVRTSGRETQYF | TRBD2 | . | TRBJ2-5 | TRBV29-1
TGTGCCAGCAGTTCCGTACGCAGGGTGGGATTCTACGAGCAGTACTTC | CASSSVRRVGFYEQYF | . | . | TRBJ2-7 | TRBV27
TGTGCCATCAGAACAGGGGATGGGGAGACCCAGTACTTC | CAIRTGDGETQYF | TRBD1 | . | TRBJ2-5 | TRBV10-3
TGTGCCAGCAGTTGGACACCCTATGGCTACACCTTC | CASSWTPYGYTF | . | . | TRBJ1-2 | TRBV28
TGCGCCAGCAGCTGGACAGCAGGCTCAGATACGCAGTATTTT | CASSWTAGSDTQYF | . | . | TRBJ2-3 | TRBV5-1
TGCGCCAGCAGCTTGAGGGACAGGGGAGCCTACAATGAGCAGTTCTTC | CASSLRDRGAYNEQFF | TRBD1 | . | TRBJ2-1 | TRBV5-1
TGTGCCAGCAGTGACCAGGGGGCATTAGGCAATCAGCCCCAGCATTTT | CASSDQGALGNQPQHF | TRBD1 | . | TRBJ1-5 | TRBV6-1
TGTGCCAGCAGCTTGGCAGTGAATGAGCAGTTCTTC | CASSLAVNEQFF | . | . | TRBJ2-1 | TRBV5-4